This paragraph covers one TCR beta chain sequence. Its antigen has not been determined. Within one base of it there is no much larger clone, and no base qualities were kept. The data stem from a study of T-cell reconstitution after alpha-beta-depleted transplantation in children (dated by TCRdb to the mid-2010s). For context, the study as a whole: T-cell immune reconstitution after TCRalphabeta/CD19-depleted allogeneic hematopoietic cell transplantation in children was quantitatively tracked in the study by means of TCR repertoire profiling.

Libraries were prepared through PCR. These reads were obtained on an Illumina HiSeq 2500. Molecular barcoding was employed in the preparation of TCR libraries, with unique molecular identifiers being used to normalize TCRbeta repertoire quantification. TCRdb handled the public reads itself, with Q25 trimming in fastp and clone calling in MiXCR, and kept productive beta chains. Each entry merges the rows of one CDR3 protein and shows their most common DNA and genes. Within this sample are 250,000 to 400,000 distinct CDR3 sequences, with roughly 25% of them counted one time only. Of the sample, roughly 11% falls within the top ten clones. General findings and caveats noted by the study authors: Apparently early alphabetaT-cell count recovery about two months after transplant reportedly relied on only several hundred rapidly expanded clones derived from non-depleted graft cells. In some patients, the high TCRbeta diversity seen at day 60 was put down to recipient T cells and intrathymic progenitors that had survived conditioning. Hyperexpanded clone frequencies declined over subsequent months; after one year, T-cell counts and TCRbeta diversity were mostly attributed to newly produced T cells.

Explained via the paper, the treatment or condition label denotes: allogeneic hematopoietic cell transplantation with graft depleted of TCRalphabeta T cells and CD19 B cells. The children who served as transplant recipients had been given grafts of TCRalphabeta/CD19-depleted allogeneic hematopoietic cells. The CDR3 holds 16 amino acids from the cysteine to the phenylalanine. CDR3 DNA only is kept here, 48 bases in frame from base 1. Deletion took 0 bases off V and 1 base off J, with a span of 10 bases between the germline ends. Reading the germline V gene gives CDR1 SGHTS and CDR2 YDEGEE. The V and J segments used are TRBV5-8 and TRBJ2-2; the D gene is unclear. The sequence was collected from a male patient younger than 18 who had a stem cell transplant for acute lymphoblastic leukemia, so the T cells may come from the graft donor. The sample in question was PBMCs, mostly from graft donor cells, obtained 180 days after TCRalphabeta/CD19-depleted stem cell transplant. The DNA is as follows: TGTGCCAGCAGCTTGGCGCCCTTCCTGAACACCGGGGAGCTGTTTTTT. Translated, this gives CASSLAPFLNTGELFF.